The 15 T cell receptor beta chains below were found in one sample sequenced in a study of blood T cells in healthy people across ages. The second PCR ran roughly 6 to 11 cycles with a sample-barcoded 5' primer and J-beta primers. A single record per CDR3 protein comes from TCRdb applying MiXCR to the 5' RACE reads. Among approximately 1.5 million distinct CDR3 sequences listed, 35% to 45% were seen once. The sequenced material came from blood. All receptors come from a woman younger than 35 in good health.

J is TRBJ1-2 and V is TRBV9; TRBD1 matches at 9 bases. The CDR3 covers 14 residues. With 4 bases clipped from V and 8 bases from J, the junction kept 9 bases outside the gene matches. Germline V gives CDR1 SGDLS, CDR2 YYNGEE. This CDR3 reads CASSTRTGEEGYTF. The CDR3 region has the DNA TGTGCCAGCAGCACGAGGACAGGGGAGGAGGGCTACACCTTC.

The CDR3 reads CASSSPAVTGSYNSPLHF. In nucleotides, the CDR3 is TGTGCCAGCAGTTCCCCAGCTGTTACGGGCTCCTATAATTCACCCCTCCACTTT. The rearrangement uses TRBV27 and TRBJ1-6; no definite D call. The CDR3 sequence is 18 residues long. In germline, CDR1 is MNHEY, CDR2 SMNVEV (reference sequence). V shed 4 bases and J shed 0 bases, with 16 bases lying between them.

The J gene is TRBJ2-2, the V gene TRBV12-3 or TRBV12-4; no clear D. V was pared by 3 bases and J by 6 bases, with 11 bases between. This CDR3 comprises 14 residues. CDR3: CASSLFGLPGELFF. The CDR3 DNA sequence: TGTGCCAGCAGTTTGTTTGGGCTGCCCGGGGAGCTGTTTTTT.

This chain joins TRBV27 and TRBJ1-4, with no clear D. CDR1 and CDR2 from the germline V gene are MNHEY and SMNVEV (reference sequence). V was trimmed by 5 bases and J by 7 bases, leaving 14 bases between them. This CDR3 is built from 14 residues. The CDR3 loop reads CASSPTVRIEKLFF. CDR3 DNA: TGTGCCAGCAGTCCCACAGTACGCATTGAAAAACTGTTTTTT.

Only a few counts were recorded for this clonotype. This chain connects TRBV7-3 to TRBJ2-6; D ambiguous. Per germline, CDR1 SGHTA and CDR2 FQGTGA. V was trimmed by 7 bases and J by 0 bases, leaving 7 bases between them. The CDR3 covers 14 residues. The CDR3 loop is CASKESSGANVLTF. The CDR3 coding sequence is TGTGCCAGCAAAGAGAGCTCTGGGGCCAACGTCCTGACTTTC.

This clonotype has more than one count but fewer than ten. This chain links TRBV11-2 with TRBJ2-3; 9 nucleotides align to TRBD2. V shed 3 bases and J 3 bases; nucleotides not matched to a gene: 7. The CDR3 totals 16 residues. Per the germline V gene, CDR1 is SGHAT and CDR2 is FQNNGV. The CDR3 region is CASSFRLAAGTDTQYF. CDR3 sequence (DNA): TGTGCCAGCAGCTTCAGACTAGCGGCAGGGACAGATACGCAGTATTTT. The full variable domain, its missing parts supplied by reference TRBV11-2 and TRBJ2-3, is EAGVAQSPRYKIIEKRQSVAFWCNPISGHATLYWYQQILGQGPKLLIQFQNNGVVDDSQLPKDRFSAERLKGVDSTLKIQPAKLEDSAVYLCASSFRLAAGTDTQYFGPGTRLTVL.

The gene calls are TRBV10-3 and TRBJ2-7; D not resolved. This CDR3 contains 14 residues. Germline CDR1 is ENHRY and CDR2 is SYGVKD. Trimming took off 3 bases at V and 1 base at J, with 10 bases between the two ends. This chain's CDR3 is CAISDEKDSYEQYF. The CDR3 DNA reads TGTGCCATCAGTGATGAGAAGGATTCCTACGAGCAGTACTTC.

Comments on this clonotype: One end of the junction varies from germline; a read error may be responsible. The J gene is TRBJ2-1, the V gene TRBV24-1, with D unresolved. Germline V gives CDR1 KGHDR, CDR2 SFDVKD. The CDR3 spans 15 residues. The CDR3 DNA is TGTGCCACCAATTGGCGGAAGACCTACTACAATGGGCAGTTCTTC. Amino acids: CATNWRKTYYNGQFF.

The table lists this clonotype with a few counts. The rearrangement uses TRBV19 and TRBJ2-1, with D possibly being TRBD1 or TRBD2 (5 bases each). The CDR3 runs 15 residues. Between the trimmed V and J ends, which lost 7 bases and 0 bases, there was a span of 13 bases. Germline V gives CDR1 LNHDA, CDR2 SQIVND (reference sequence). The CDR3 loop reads CASIDGAHSYNEQFF. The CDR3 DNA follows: TGTGCCAGTATCGACGGGGCCCACTCCTACAATGAGCAGTTCTTC.

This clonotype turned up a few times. The CDR3 here is CASARTRQETQYF. The CDR3 DNA reads as TGTGCCAGCGCGCGGACGCGGCAAGAGACCCAGTACTTC. The chain employs TRBV12-3 or TRBV12-4 and TRBJ2-5; D not certain. CDR3 length: 13 residues. V dropped 8 bases and J dropped 2 bases, with 12 bases sitting between them.

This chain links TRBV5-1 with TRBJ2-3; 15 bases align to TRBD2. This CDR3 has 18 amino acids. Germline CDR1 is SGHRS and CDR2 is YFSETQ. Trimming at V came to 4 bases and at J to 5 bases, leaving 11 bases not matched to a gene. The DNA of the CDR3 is TGCGCCAGCAGCAAAAGGACTAGCGGGGGGGCCGAGAGAGATACGCAGTATTTT. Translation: CASSKRTSGGAERDTQYF.

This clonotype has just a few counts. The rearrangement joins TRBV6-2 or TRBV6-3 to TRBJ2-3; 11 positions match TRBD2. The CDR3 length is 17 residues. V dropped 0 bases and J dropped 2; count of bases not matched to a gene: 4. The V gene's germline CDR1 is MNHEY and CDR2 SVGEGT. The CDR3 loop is CASSYSTTSGDTDTQYF. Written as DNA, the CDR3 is TGTGCCAGCAGTTACTCGACGACTAGCGGGGACACAGATACGCAGTATTTT.

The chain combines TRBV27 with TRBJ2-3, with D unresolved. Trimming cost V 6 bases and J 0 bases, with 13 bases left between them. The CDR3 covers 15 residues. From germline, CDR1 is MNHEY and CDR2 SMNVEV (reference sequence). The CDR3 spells CASRRLFRSTDTQYF. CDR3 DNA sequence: TGTGCCAGCAGACGTCTTTTCCGTAGCACAGATACGCAGTATTTT.

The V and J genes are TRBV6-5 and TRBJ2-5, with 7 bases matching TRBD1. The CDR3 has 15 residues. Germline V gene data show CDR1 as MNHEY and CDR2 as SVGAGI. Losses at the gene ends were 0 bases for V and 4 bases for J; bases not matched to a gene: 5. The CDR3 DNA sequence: TGTGCCAGCAGTTACTCGAACAGGGGAAGAGAGACCCAGTACTTC. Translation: CASSYSNRGRETQYF.

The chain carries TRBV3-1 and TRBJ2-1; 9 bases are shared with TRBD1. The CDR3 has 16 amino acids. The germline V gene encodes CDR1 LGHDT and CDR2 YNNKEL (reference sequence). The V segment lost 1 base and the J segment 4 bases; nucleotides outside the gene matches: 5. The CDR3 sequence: CASSQVGTGYYNEQFF. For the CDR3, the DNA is TGTGCCAGCAGCCAAGTTGGGACAGGGTATTACAATGAGCAGTTCTTC.